This is a list of T cell receptor beta chains from one sample in a study of cytomegalovirus exposure and HLA in healthy donors. Clones were read by immunoSEQ multiplex PCR, and TCRdb kept only the in-frame ones, dropping some. The sample carries around 300,000 clones, roughly 70% recorded once. Sequenced: PBMCs. These receptors were obtained from a female donor in good health and CMV-seronegative. The CDR3 runs from the conserved cysteine through the conserved F or W. A D gene is named only where the DNA matches it firmly. Rows may omit the clone size; those that give it use once, few, many or a size class.

j_call | clone_size | d_call | v_call | cdr3_aa | cdr3_nt
TRBJ2-3 | - | TRBD2 | TRBV11-3 | CASSYRTSGRGTDTQYF | TGTGCCAGCAGTTATCGGACTAGCGGGAGGGGCACAGATACGCAGTATTTT
TRBJ1-5 | - | TRBD1 | TRBV27 | CASSHQGGNQPQHF | TGTGCCAGCAGTCACCAGGGGGGCAATCAGCCCCAGCATTTT
TRBJ2-7 | once | TRBD2 | TRBV7-8 | CASSLVSGGQLAGGFYEQYF | TGTGCCAGCAGCTTAGTCTCAGGGGGCCAACTAGCGGGAGGTTTCTACGAGCAGTACTTC
TRBJ1-2 | - | - | TRBV27 | CASSLTTGANYGYTF | TGTGCCAGCAGTCTTACGACAGGTGCTAACTATGGCTACACCTTC
TRBJ2-7 | once | - | TRBV10-3 | CAISESRSGRHYEQYF | TGTGCCATCAGTGAGTCGAGGAGCGGGCGGCACTACGAGCAGTACTTC
TRBJ2-7 | - | - | TRBV28 | CASSFVAGYEQYF | TGTGCCAGCAGTTTCGTGGCGGGCTACGAGCAGTACTTC
TRBJ2-2 | once | TRBD2 | TRBV15 | CATSRETSGGNTGELFF | TGTGCCACCAGCAGAGAAACTAGCGGGGGGAACACCGGGGAGCTGTTTTTT
TRBJ2-7 | - | - | TRBV29-1 | CSVGSDYEQYF | TGCAGCGTTGGGTCGGACTACGAGCAGTACTTC
TRBJ2-5 | - | - | TRBV7-9 | CASSLVSSGETQYF | TGTGCCAGCAGCTTGGTTTCCTCAGGAGAGACCCAGTACTTC
TRBJ2-5 | - | TRBD2 | TRBV9 | CASSLGLAVETQYF | TGTGCCAGCAGCCTTGGACTAGCGGTCGAGACCCAGTACTTC
TRBJ2-5 | - | TRBD1 | TRBV6-1 | CASSPRTGGGETQYF | TGTGCCAGCAGTCCCCGGACAGGGGGCGGAGAGACCCAGTACTTC
TRBJ2-7 | - | - | TRBV7-9 | CASSKTGTNVDEQYF | TGTGCCAGCAGCAAGACCGGGACAAACGTGGACGAGCAGTACTTC
TRBJ1-1 | - | - | TRBV9 | CASSPQGIGNTEAFF | TGTGCCAGCAGCCCACAGGGAATAGGGAACACTGAAGCTTTCTTT
TRBJ2-1 | few | TRBD2 | TRBV30 | CAWGRGLAGAEEQFF | TGTGCCTGGGGGAGAGGCCTAGCGGGCGCGGAAGAGCAGTTCTTC
TRBJ1-5 | - | - | TRBV4-1 | CASSQYLGGQGQPQHF | TGCGCCAGCAGCCAATACCTGGGAGGGCAGGGACAGCCCCAGCATTTT
TRBJ2-1 | - | TRBD2 | TRBV7-2 | CASSWTSALSYNEQFF | TGTGCCAGCAGCTGGACTAGCGCCCTCTCCTACAATGAGCAGTTCTTC
TRBJ2-3 | - | TRBD2 | TRBV6-1 | CASSEVSGGTQSTDTQYF | TGTGCCAGCAGTGAAGTTTCGGGAGGGACCCAAAGCACAGATACGCAGTATTTT
TRBJ1-3 | - | - | TRBV19 | CASSDLGRWSGNTIYF | TGTGCCAGTTCAGATTTGGGCAGGTGGTCTGGAAACACCATATATTTT
TRBJ2-7 | - | - | TRBV27 | CASSALLAYEQYF | TGTGCCAGCAGTGCCCTACTAGCATACGAGCAGTACTTC